This T cell receptor (beta chain) was sequenced in a study of CD8+ T cells in alopecia areata. Treatment here: oral pan-JAK inhibitor, 5-10 mg twice daily. V was pared by 6 bases and J by 0 bases, with 7 bases of the junction left unmatched. Germline V lookup: CDR1 MRHNA, CDR2 SNTAGT. This CDR3 comprises 16 residues. Study-level results: Persistence during tofacitinib was seen for many expanded lesional clones in scalp and blood.

Extracted from the samples, RNA was reverse transcribed into cDNA to serve as the sequencing template. Generated by immunoSEQ multiplex PCR, the TCRdb table keeps only in-frame clones and is missing some. This table has 95,000 to 100,000 clones, about 61% appearing once. Note on this clone: Its antigen is still unknown.

This sample comprised CD8+ T cells sorted from blood, obtained between weeks 55 and 65, from a patient treated with tofacitinib. The chain uses TRBV6-4 and TRBJ2-2; 7 bases fit TRBD1. The clonotype was recovered from a human donor with alopecia areata. This CDR3 is CASSEQGLANTGELFF. In nucleotides, the CDR3 is TGTGCCAGCAGCGAACAGGGGTTAGCGAACACCGGGGAGCTGTTTTTT.